Following are 14 T cell receptor beta chains from one sample sequenced in a study of tissue T cells after allogeneic stem cell transplantation. The repertoire was sequenced with immunoSEQ multiplex PCR; TCRdb's copy has only in-frame clones and lacks some. The data hold 48,000 or so clones, with roughly 75% observed a single time. The specimen sequenced was sorted cells pooled from one or two spleens. Every receptor here comes from a pool of C57BL/6 mice in good health.

Note on this clone: Mouse germline and gene names are used. The CDR3 end falls 1 residue outside the read, so it is completed with the germline J gene. This chain joins TRBV5 and TRBJ1-3, with no clear D. V lost 0 bases and J 0 bases, leaving 6 bases between the germline ends. CDR1 is LGHNA and CDR2 is YNLKQL in the germline V gene (reference sequence). The CDR3 has 15 residues. The CDR3 loop reads CASSQDWGSGNTLYF. CDR3 bases read: TGTGCCAGCAGCCAAGATTGGGGTTCTGGAAATACGCTCTAT.

Note on this clone: Gene names are the mouse ones. The read ends 1 residue before the CDR3 terminus; that terminus is restored from the germline J gene. This chain connects TRBV26 to TRBJ2-2; 8 nucleotides align to TRBD2. V lost 5 bases, J lost 0 bases, and 2 bases stayed unmatched. CDR3 length: 15 residues. In germline, CDR1 is KGHPV, CDR2 FQNQEV (reference sequence). The CDR3 spells CASSALGANTGQLYF. Incomplete CDR3 DNA: TGTGCCAGCAGTGCACTGGGGGCAAACACCGGGCAGCTCTAC.

This clone was detected only a few times. Gene names refer to mouse genes. The read falls 1 residue short of the CDR3 end, and the missing part is taken from the germline J gene. V gene TRBV13-3 combines with J gene TRBJ2-7, with 10 bases identical to TRBD2. Per germline, CDR1 NNHDY and CDR2 SYVADS. The CDR3 covers 16 residues. Germline trimming cut 2 bases from V and 0 bases from J; bases unmatched to any gene: 5. CDR3 bases read: TGTGCCAGCAGTGAAGGACTGGGGGATAGCTCCTATGAACAGTAC. This gives the protein CASSEGLGDSSYEQY. The entire CDR3 reads CASSEGLGDSSYEQYF.

As for this clone: The gene names given are mouse names. Incomplete CDR3 DNA: TGCACCTGCAGTGCAGATCCGCTCAACACAGAAGTCTTC. As protein: CTCSADPLNTEVF. The entire CDR3 sequence reads CTCSADPLNTEVFF. This sequence joins TRBV1 and TRBJ1-1, with unresolved D. The CDR3 end is not reached by the read, which stops 1 residue before it; the germline J gene fills it in. V gave up 0 bases and J gave up 2 bases, with 7 bases separating them. Germline lookup yields CDR1 NSQYPW and CDR2 LRSPGD (reference sequence). This CDR3 has 14 residues.

This clone has just a few counts. Mouse names are used for the genes. Coverage ceases 1 residue before the CDR3 finishes, and the germline J gene fills in the end. The chain combines TRBV4 with TRBJ1-3; TRBD1 is a possible D gene (5 bases). Germline V lookup: CDR1 LGHDT, CDR2 YNNKQL (reference sequence). The CDR3 contains 13 residues. CDR3 DNA, as far as it was read: TGTGCTAGCGAGGGGAATTCTGGAAATACGCTCTAT. Its translation is CASEGNSGNTLY. In full, the CDR3 is CASEGNSGNTLYF. Complete variable domain (other parts from reference TRBV4 and TRBJ1-3): ETAVFQTPNYHVTQVGNEVSFNCKQTLGHDTMYWYKQDSKKLLKIMFSYNNKQLIVNETVPRRFSPQSSDKAHLNLRIKSVEPEDSAVYLCASEGNSGNTLYFGEGSRLIVV.

Concerning this clone itself: These gene names are mouse names. The read finishes 1 residue shy of the CDR3 end, and the germline J gene is used to complete it. This chain uses TRBV1 with TRBJ2-3; D not certain. V dropped 3 bases and J dropped 0 bases, with 4 bases sitting between them. Germline CDR1 is NSQYPW and CDR2 is LRSPGD (reference sequence). The CDR3 length is 13 residues. CDR3 DNA, as far as it was read: TGCACCTGCAGTGCCCCGAGTGCAGAAACGCTGTAT. Protein product: CTCSAPSAETLY. The complete CDR3 reads CTCSAPSAETLYF.

Concerning this clone: The gene names given are mouse names. The CDR3 reads CASSSPSDTEVFF. The sequenced part of the CDR3 DNA is TGTGCTAGCAGTTCGCCCTCGGACACAGAAGTCTTC. V and J are TRBV29 and TRBJ1-1, with D hard to call. The read falls 1 residue short of the CDR3 end, and the missing part is taken from the germline J gene. V was pared by 4 bases and J by 3 bases, with 9 bases between. This CDR3 comprises 13 residues. Germline V gene sequence: CDR1 MSHET, CDR2 SYDVDS.

Turning to this clone: Genes and germline are mouse. The CDR3 extends 1 residue past the end of the read, so its final part is completed from the germline J gene. The gene calls are TRBV26 and TRBJ2-1; 8 positions match TRBD1. The CDR3 sequence is 15 residues long. Germline CDR1 is KGHPV and CDR2 is FQNQEV (reference sequence). Trimming at V came to 2 bases and at J to 1 base, leaving 1 base not matched to a gene. CDR3 DNA (partial): TGTGCCAGCAGTCTGAACAGGGGGAACTATGCTGAGCAGTTC. This codes for CASSLNRGNYAEQF. The full CDR3 reads CASSLNRGNYAEQFF.

This clone appeared a few times. Genes and germline come from the mouse. The missing CDR3 end, 1 residue past where the read stops, is filled in from the germline J gene. The chain is built from TRBV13-2 and TRBJ1-6; D ambiguous. TRBJ1-6 is reported as an ORF; its role is uncertain. V lost 1 base and J 2 bases, leaving 4 bases between the germline ends. Germline-derived CDR1 and CDR2 are NNHNN and SYGAGS (reference sequence). There are 14 residues in the CDR3. The part of the CDR3 DNA that was read is TGTGCCAGCGGTGATCTCACCTATAATTCGCCCCTCTAC. Translating it yields CASGDLTYNSPLY. The whole CDR3 sequence reads CASGDLTYNSPLYF.

This clone showed up just a few times. Gene names are mouse gene names. The sequence runs out 1 residue before the end of the CDR3; the remainder is reconstructed from the germline J gene. This chain joins TRBV16 and TRBJ2-7; D not certain. There are 14 residues in the CDR3. CDR1 SGHSA and CDR2 FRNQAP come from the germline V gene. Deletions cut 0 bases from V and 0 bases from J, with 6 bases between. The CDR3 spells CASSLDQSSYEQYF. The sequenced part of the CDR3 DNA is TGTGCAAGCAGCTTAGATCAAAGCTCCTATGAACAGTAC.

A word on this clone: Gene names follow the mouse nomenclature. The CDR3 bases that were read are TGTGCCAGCGGTGACTGGGGGAGAGGTCAAAACACCTTGTAC. This encodes CASGDWGRGQNTLY. The complete CDR3 reads CASGDWGRGQNTLYF. The chain is built from TRBV13-2 and TRBJ2-4, with 7 bases identical to TRBD2. The sequenced fragment ends 1 residue before the CDR3 boundary, so the rest is inferred from the germline J gene. The CDR3 loop spans 15 amino acids. The junction had 4 bases not matched to a gene; V was cut back by 2 bases and J by 1 base. Germline CDR1 and CDR2: NNHNN and SYGAGS (reference sequence).

As to this clone: Gene names denote mouse genes. The DNA read from the CDR3 is TGTGCCAGCACCGACAGCTATGCTGAGCAGTTC. This encodes CASTDSYAEQF. The full CDR3 sequence reads CASTDSYAEQFF. The genes are TRBV14 and TRBJ2-1, with a tentative D call TRBD1 (5 bases). The CDR3 end falls 1 residue outside the read, so it is completed with the germline J gene. Germline V gene sequence: CDR1 SGHDT, CDR2 FRDEAV. This CDR3 comprises 12 residues. V lost 6 bases and J 3 bases, leaving 7 bases between the germline ends.

This clone was seen only a few times. Gene labels here are mouse ones. The CDR3 is cut off 1 residue early in the read; its end comes from the germline J gene. The chain uses TRBV4 and TRBJ1-4, with unresolved D. The CDR3 length is 14 residues. The V gene lost 5 bases and the J gene lost 0 bases, with 7 bases spanning the gap. Germline V gene data show CDR1 as LGHDT and CDR2 as YNNKQL (reference sequence). CDR3 DNA (partial): TGTGCCAGCAGCGACACCTTTTCCAACGAAAGATTATTT. Encoded protein: CASSDTFSNERLF. The complete CDR3 protein is CASSDTFSNERLFF.

A note on this clone: Gene labels here are mouse ones. The CDR3 end is not reached by the read, which stops 1 residue before it; the germline J gene fills it in. The chain uses TRBV29 and TRBJ2-5; D gene unclear. Germline lookup yields CDR1 MSHET and CDR2 SYDVDS. V lost 6 bases to trimming and J lost 7 bases, with 5 bases between them. The CDR3 covers 10 residues. The CDR3 spells CASSSNTQYF. CDR3 bases read: TGTGCTAGCAGCTCCAACACCCAGTAC.